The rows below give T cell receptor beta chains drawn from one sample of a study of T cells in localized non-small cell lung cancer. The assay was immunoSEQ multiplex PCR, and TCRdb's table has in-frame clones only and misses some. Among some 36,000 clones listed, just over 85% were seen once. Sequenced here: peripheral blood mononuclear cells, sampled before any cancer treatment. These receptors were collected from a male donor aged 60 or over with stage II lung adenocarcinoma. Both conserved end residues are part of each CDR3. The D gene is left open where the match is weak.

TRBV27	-	CASSLGPGREQYF
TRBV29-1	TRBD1	CSVESDRGTEAFF
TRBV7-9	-	CASTSGPTSGNTIYF
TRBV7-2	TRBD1	CASNQGAGRGYTF
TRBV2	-	CASRAGYPGNTIYF
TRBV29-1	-	CSVGTVRASRLDTQYF
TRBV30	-	CAWSPVYNEQFF
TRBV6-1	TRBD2	CASSDVAGGPSEQFF
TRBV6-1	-	CASNDWDTEAFF
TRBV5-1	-	CASSSGSTDTQYF
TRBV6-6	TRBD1	CASSPGQGNQPQHF
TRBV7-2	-	CASSLEVGELFF
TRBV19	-	CASSDLRGGEAFF
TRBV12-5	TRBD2	CASGLVGRDYEQYF
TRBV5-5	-	CASSLSGTAKEQYF
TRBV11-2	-	CASSFIRENTEAFF
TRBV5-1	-	CASSFRDGANVLTF